Listed below are T cell receptor beta chains from one sample, sequenced in a study of OX40 agonist ivuxolimab in advanced cancers. Clones were read by immunoSEQ multiplex PCR, and TCRdb kept only the in-frame ones, dropping some. The profile shows 50,000 to 70,000 clones, approximately 90% of them singletons. The specimen was CD4+ or CD8+ T cells sorted from blood, collected in a trial of the OX40 agonist ivuxolimab. The receptors were sampled from an adult with an advanced solid tumor such as melanoma, head and neck, liver or kidney cancer. Each CDR3 is given with its conserved first and last residue. D genes are given only for firm matches. Some rows mark clone size as missing; the rest say once, few, many or name a class of expanded clone.

j_gene	abundance	v_gene	d_gene	CDR3aa	CDR3nt
TRBJ2-1	-	TRBV18	-	CASSPSWGVSYNEQFF	TGTGCCAGCTCACCATCATGGGGCGTCTCCTACAATGAGCAGTTCTTC
TRBJ1-5	once	TRBV2	-	CASSEGEVGQPQHF	TGTGCCAGCAGTGAAGGAGAGGTAGGTCAGCCCCAGCATTTT
TRBJ1-3	-	TRBV11-2	-	CASSLGRYSGNTIYF	TGTGCCAGCAGCTTAGGGCGTTACTCTGGAAACACCATATATTTT
TRBJ1-1	-	TRBV6-1	-	CAIPGELNTEAFF	TGTGCCATCCCGGGGGAGTTGAACACTGAAGCTTTCTTT
TRBJ1-1	-	TRBV12-5	-	CASGATGNTEAFF	TGTGCTAGTGGAGCGACAGGGAACACTGAAGCTTTCTTT
TRBJ2-5	-	TRBV2	-	CASSRTVLTQETQYF	TGTGCCAGCAGCCGGACCGTACTCACCCAAGAGACCCAGTACTTC
TRBJ1-5	-	TRBV5-1	-	CASSLEGSDQPQHF	TGCGCCAGCAGCTTGGAAGGTTCCGATCAGCCCCAGCATTTT
TRBJ2-1	-	TRBV10-3	TRBD1	CAISDSTGSSYNEQFF	TGTGCCATCAGTGACTCGACAGGGAGCTCCTACAATGAGCAGTTCTTC
TRBJ2-3	-	TRBV5-1	-	CASSPTGTSNTDTQYF	TGCGCCAGCAGCCCCACTGGGACATCTAACACAGATACGCAGTATTTT
TRBJ2-3	-	TRBV5-4	TRBD1	CASVDRGGQSTDTQYF	TGTGCCAGCGTGGACCGAGGGGGCCAGAGCACAGATACGCAGTATTTT
TRBJ1-1	-	TRBV19	TRBD1	CASSQGAAIAFF	TGTGCCAGTAGTCAGGGGGCAGCGATAGCTTTCTTT
TRBJ2-3	-	TRBV7-2	-	CASSGGPTQYF	TGTGCCAGCAGCGGAGGCCCCACGCAGTATTTT
TRBJ1-4	-	TRBV2	-	CASREEGTNEKLFF	TGTGCCAGCCGAGAGGAGGGCACTAATGAAAAACTGTTTTTT
TRBJ2-7	-	TRBV7-2	TRBD2	CASSLGPGLAAYEQYF	TGTGCCAGCAGCTTAGGTCCGGGACTAGCAGCCTACGAGCAGTACTTC
TRBJ2-7	-	TRBV7-2	-	CASSPSRYEQYF	TGTGCCAGCAGCCCCTCCCGTTACGAGCAGTACTTC
TRBJ1-4	once	TRBV5-1	TRBD1	CASSQGQPNEKLFF	TGCGCCAGCAGCCAGGGACAGCCGAATGAAAAACTGTTTTTT
TRBJ2-3	-	TRBV5-1	TRBD1	CASSLKSPGQGSTDTQYF	TGCGCCAGCAGCTTGAAGTCTCCGGGACAGGGGTCGACAGATACGCAGTATTTT
TRBJ2-1	-	TRBV30	-	CAWSVLIDSYNEQFF	TGTGCCTGGAGTGTATTAATAGACTCCTACAATGAGCAGTTCTTC
TRBJ1-5	-	TRBV30	-	CAWSVGELRSQPQHF	TGTGCCTGGAGTGTGGGGGAGTTGCGTAGTCAGCCCCAGCATTTT
TRBJ2-7	-	TRBV6-5	-	CASSRGTLDFYEQYF	TGTGCCAGCAGTCGGGGAACTCTCGATTTCTACGAGCAGTACTTC
TRBJ2-3	-	TRBV30	-	CAWSVSGPDTQYF	TGTGCCTGGAGTGTATCGGGTCCAGATACGCAGTATTTT
TRBJ1-1	-	TRBV5-1	-	CASSGIGGANTEAFF	TGCGCCAGCAGCGGAATCGGGGGGGCAAACACTGAAGCTTTCTTT
TRBJ2-7	-	TRBV30	-	CAWSRSYEQYF	TGTGCCTGGAGTCGCTCCTACGAGCAGTACTTC
TRBJ1-5	once	TRBV28	-	CASSRYSNQPQHF	TGTGCCAGCAGTAGGTATAGCAATCAGCCCCAGCATTTT
TRBJ2-1	-	TRBV19	TRBD1	CASNGQGDNEQFF	TGTGCCAGTAATGGGCAGGGGGACAATGAGCAGTTCTTC
TRBJ1-1	-	TRBV30	-	CAWLETLAAKEAFF	TGTGCCTGGCTAGAAACCCTGGCCGCCAAAGAAGCTTTCTTT
TRBJ1-2	once	TRBV7-9	-	CASSFLGNYGYTF	TGTGCCAGCAGCTTTTTGGGGAACTATGGCTACACCTTC
TRBJ2-7	-	TRBV19	TRBD1	CASSPPQGLYEQYF	TGTGCCAGTAGTCCCCCACAGGGGTTGTACGAGCAGTACTTC
TRBJ2-7	-	TRBV7-9	-	CASSFSYEQYF	TGTGCCAGCAGTTTCTCCTACGAGCAGTACTTC
TRBJ1-4	-	TRBV18	TRBD1	CASSPLPGQGVGANEKLFF	TGTGCCAGCTCACCACTCCCGGGACAGGGTGTCGGGGCGAATGAAAAACTGTTTTTT
TRBJ2-3	-	TRBV4-1	TRBD2	CASSQRTSGKTDTQYF	TGCGCCAGCAGCCAGCGGACTAGCGGGAAGACAGATACGCAGTATTTT
TRBJ2-7	-	TRBV9	-	CASSVGLGINYEQYF	TGTGCCAGCAGCGTAGGGCTCGGAATAAACTACGAGCAGTACTTC
TRBJ2-7	-	TRBV11-2	TRBD2	CASSFDSGRYEQYF	TGTGCCAGCAGCTTTGATAGCGGGCGGTACGAGCAGTACTTC
TRBJ1-5	-	TRBV6-1	-	CASSDPHGAGGNQPQHF	TGTGCCAGCAGTGATCCACACGGGGCTGGCGGCAATCAGCCCCAGCATTTT
TRBJ1-2	-	TRBV11-2	-	CASSLDGNNGYTF	TGTGCCAGCAGCTTAGATGGTAACAATGGCTACACCTTC
TRBJ2-7	-	TRBV7-2	TRBD2	CASSSTPGSGRQRYEQYF	TGTGCCAGCAGCTCAACCCCCGGTAGCGGGAGACAACGTTACGAGCAGTACTTC
TRBJ2-7	-	TRBV6-5	-	CASRPGQRTYEQYF	TGTGCCAGCAGACCCGGACAGCGTACCTACGAGCAGTACTTC
TRBJ2-2	-	TRBV19	-	CASKTENTGELFF	TGTGCCAGTAAGACAGAGAACACCGGGGAGCTGTTTTTT
TRBJ1-5	-	TRBV27	-	CASSPSVSNQPQHF	TGTGCCAGCAGCCCCTCGGTGAGCAATCAGCCCCAGCATTTT
TRBJ2-6	-	TRBV6-4	TRBD2	CASSDSTSGSSGANVLTF	TGTGCCAGCAGTGACTCGACTAGCGGGTCCTCTGGGGCCAACGTCCTGACTTTC
TRBJ2-7	-	TRBV4-2	TRBD2	CASSHPPGGTSGRVSYEQYF	TGTGCCAGCAGCCATCCTCCCGGTGGGACTAGCGGGAGGGTTTCCTACGAGCAGTACTTC
TRBJ2-5	-	TRBV27	TRBD2	CASSLAGVQETQYF	TGTGCCAGCAGTTTGGCGGGAGTCCAAGAGACCCAGTACTTC
TRBJ2-4	few	TRBV2	-	CASSETPLLAKNIQYF	TGTGCCAGCAGTGAGACTCCTCTGCTAGCCAAAAACATTCAGTACTTC
TRBJ2-5	-	TRBV6-5	TRBD2	CASSYSAGRGETQYF	TGTGCCAGCAGTTACTCCGCGGGGAGGGGAGAGACCCAGTACTTC
TRBJ2-3	-	TRBV2	TRBD2	CASSEDQLAGVTQYF	TGTGCCAGCAGTGAAGATCAACTAGCGGGAGTTACGCAGTATTTT
TRBJ2-7	-	TRBV4-1	TRBD1	CASSQGRDSSYEQYF	TGCGCCAGCAGCCAAGGTCGGGACAGTTCCTACGAGCAGTACTTC
TRBJ2-7	-	TRBV11-2	TRBD2	CASSGRTSGASYEQYF	TGTGCCAGCAGCGGCCGGACTAGCGGGGCTTCCTACGAGCAGTACTTC
TRBJ2-7	-	TRBV19	TRBD2	CASNPFSGSNEQYF	TGTGCCAGTAACCCCTTTAGCGGGAGTAACGAGCAGTACTTC
TRBJ2-7	-	TRBV18	-	CASSPPNLGATEQYF	TGTGCCAGCTCACCACCCAACCTCGGGGCTACGGAGCAGTACTTC
TRBJ2-1	-	TRBV7-7	-	CASSPRGTPNNEQFF	TGTGCCAGCAGCCCCCGGGGTACGCCCAACAATGAGCAGTTCTTC
TRBJ1-2	-	TRBV2	-	CASSGGQFNYGYTF	TGTGCCAGCAGTGGAGGACAGTTTAACTATGGCTACACCTTC
TRBJ2-1	-	TRBV10-1	-	CASSAAGTSNEQFF	TGCGCCAGCAGCGCTGCCGGGACCAGCAATGAGCAGTTCTTC
TRBJ2-1	once	TRBV6-5	-	CASSRGGGNEQFF	TGTGCCAGCAGTCGCGGAGGGGGAAATGAGCAGTTCTTC
TRBJ1-2	-	TRBV6-4	-	CASSDSWTPGGYTF	TGTGCCAGCAGTGACTCATGGACACCGGGTGGCTACACCTTC
TRBJ1-3	-	TRBV5-4	TRBD1	CASSAGQHFSGNTIYF	TGTGCCAGCAGCGCGGGACAGCACTTCTCTGGAAACACCATATATTTT
TRBJ1-5	once	TRBV19	-	CASRIRSQAGNQPQHF	TGTGCCAGCAGAATTAGATCCCAGGCGGGCAATCAGCCCCAGCATTTT
TRBJ2-5	few	TRBV6-6	-	CATQTTNQETQYF	TGTGCCACCCAGACAACCAACCAAGAGACCCAGTACTTC
TRBJ1-2	-	TRBV28	TRBD1	CASTGQGNYGYTF	TGTGCCAGCACCGGACAGGGGAACTATGGCTACACCTTC
TRBJ1-3	once	TRBV30	TRBD1	CAWNEGGLDGNTIYF	TGTGCCTGGAATGAAGGGGGCTTGGATGGAAACACCATATATTTT
TRBJ1-5	-	TRBV2	-	CASSDGQGIVSNQPQHF	TGTGCCAGCAGTGACGGGCAGGGAATCGTTAGCAATCAGCCCCAGCATTTT